These T cell receptor beta chains were read from a single sample in a study of cytomegalovirus exposure and HLA in healthy donors. Data came from immunoSEQ multiplex PCR; TCRdb stores just in-frame clones and leaves some out. The sample holds some 110,000 clones, about 70% seen once. Sequences were obtained from PBMCs. These receptors were taken from a man aged 30-40 years in good health and CMV-seronegative. Both conserved end residues are part of each CDR3. Fields, in order: V gene, J gene, CDR3 protein.

TRBV7-6	TRBJ2-3	CASSLSGGMHSTDTQYF
TRBV7-6	TRBJ1-6	CASSLAPGVGSPLHF
TRBV4-2	TRBJ1-2	CASSQVGADGYTF
TRBV4-2	TRBJ1-5	CASSQAGLTRRNQPQHF
TRBV5-6	TRBJ1-2	CASSGPDRARGYTF
TRBV7-2	TRBJ1-5	CASSSLDRGAQPQHF
TRBV11-1	TRBJ1-5	CASSLGQGRNQPQHF
TRBV27	TRBJ1-1	CASSLSRGGTEAFF
TRBV4-1	TRBJ2-1	CASSPPGLVNEQFF
TRBV2	TRBJ1-1	CASSEREGGTEAFF
TRBV9	TRBJ1-2	CASSVWTGYGYTF
TRBV30	TRBJ2-1	CAWSANYNEQFF
TRBV30	TRBJ1-1	CAWKEGVTEAFF
TRBV6-1	TRBJ2-1	CASSDERQGLVHNEQFF
TRBV28	TRBJ1-5	CASIGSTGNQPQHF
TRBV7-2	TRBJ2-2	CASSLRQGNTGELFF
TRBV11-2	TRBJ2-3	CASRKGGPGTDTQYF
TRBV5-6	TRBJ1-2	CASSLPGQGTGGYTF
TRBV5-1	TRBJ1-1	CASSSTGGLTEAFF
TRBV7-3	TRBJ2-2	CASSLGVGELFF
TRBV29-1	TRBJ2-3	CSVERQDGTDTQYF
TRBV27	TRBJ2-3	CASSLKGGDGQYF
TRBV28	TRBJ2-7	CASSWTGVTYEQYF
TRBV4-2	TRBJ1-1	CASSPRVWDTMNTEAFF
TRBV28	TRBJ1-4	CASSWGGIATNEKLFF
TRBV28	TRBJ2-5	CASSQMGTGDGVETQYF
TRBV6-1	TRBJ1-3	CASSETGRNTIYF
TRBV7-3	TRBJ2-1	CASSLILAGGYNEQFF
TRBV30	TRBJ2-2	CAWSTSDSGELFF
TRBV9	TRBJ1-2	CASSPDRGNYGYTF
TRBV19	TRBJ2-7	CASSIRSDRAYEQYF
TRBV19	TRBJ2-7	CASSRTGLQYLEQYF
TRBV27	TRBJ1-2	CASGAARPLNYGYTF
TRBV7-6	TRBJ2-7	CASSLAQSGRGHEQYF
TRBV30	TRBJ1-2	CAWSGGGGYTF
TRBV4-1	TRBJ2-3	CASSQGIRTSGYDTQYF
TRBV5-6	TRBJ2-1	CASSLARLAGEQFF
TRBV28	TRBJ2-1	CASSSYSGRARHEQFF
TRBV5-8	TRBJ2-1	CASSTGTSGYNEQFF
TRBV5-8	TRBJ2-1	CASSRGQVGHLIDEQFF
TRBV30	TRBJ2-2	CAWSVSLENTGELFF
TRBV19	TRBJ2-7	CASSIVRDNYEQYF
TRBV11-3	TRBJ1-2	CASSLNGGPSNYGYTF
TRBV27	TRBJ2-1	CASALAGGSNEQFF
TRBV6-5	TRBJ1-2	CASSPRQGSNYGYTF
TRBV28	TRBJ2-7	CASSPPRRGREYF
TRBV5-4	TRBJ2-1	CASSLSQGEWHNEQFF
TRBV11-3	TRBJ2-2	CASSPSLLTGELFF